The 27 T cell receptor beta chains given below trace back to one sample, sequenced in a study of T cell responses to AZD1222 COVID-19 vaccine. Clones were sequenced by immunoSEQ multiplex PCR, and TCRdb holds only the in-frame ones, with some missing. The data show roughly 120,000 clones, roughly 88% seen once. Sample: peripheral blood, taken 28 days after the second AZD1222 dose. The receptors were sampled from an adult who received the AZD1222 COVID-19 vaccine.

In its sample, this clone was seen a few times. The chain recombines TRBV13 with TRBJ2-5, with 13 bases matching TRBD2. Losses at the gene ends were 4 bases for V and 5 bases for J; bases not matched to a gene: 4. Germline V gene sequence: CDR1 PRHDT, CDR2 FYEKMQ (reference sequence). The CDR3 runs 15 residues. For the CDR3, the DNA is TGTGCCAGCAGCTCGGGACTAGCGGGGTTCGAGACCCAGTACTTC. Translating it yields CASSSGLAGFETQYF.

Only one count was recorded for this clone. This sequence joins TRBV6-5 and TRBJ1-2, with D possibly matching TRBD1 (5 bases). This CDR3 contains 15 residues. Germline CDR1 MNHEY, CDR2 SVGAGI. V was cut by 6 bases and J by 5 bases, with 19 bases left in between. In DNA form, the CDR3 reads TGTGCCAGCAGACCCTCCGTGGCGGGGCATTATGGCTACACCTTC. Amino acids: CASRPSVAGHYGYTF.

The chain employs TRBV28 and TRBJ1-6, with D maybe TRBD1 (6 bases). V was trimmed by 1 base and J by 7 bases, leaving 14 bases between them. Germline V CDR1 and CDR2: MDHEN, SYDVKM. The CDR3 is made up of 16 amino acids. The CDR3 DNA sequence: TGTGCCAGCAGTTTATCGGACAGAGCCATAAATTCACCCCTCCACTTT. It is translated as CASSLSDRAINSPLHF. Full variable domain (missing parts from reference TRBV28 and TRBJ1-6): DVKVTQSSRYLVKRTGEKVFLECVQDMDHENMFWYRQDPGLGLRLIYFSYDVKMKEKGDIPEGYSVSREKKERFSLILESASTNQTSMYLCASSLSDRAINSPLHFGNGTRLTVT.

This clone was counted between two and nine times. The V and J genes are TRBV28 and TRBJ2-3; 10 bases are a match to TRBD2. Trimming cost V 7 bases and J 4 bases; bases outside gene matches: 5. Germline V CDR1 and CDR2: MDHEN, SYDVKM. The CDR3 covers 14 residues. CDR3 nucleotide sequence: TGTGCCAGCACGAGCGGGGGGGCAGCAGATACGCAGTATTTT. Amino acids: CASTSGGAADTQYF.

The CDR3 protein is CASTYLGVAWAFF. DNA of the CDR3: TGTGCCAGTACGTACTTGGGGGTTGCATGGGCTTTCTTT. The chain combines TRBV19 with TRBJ1-1, with D possibly TRBD1 on 5 matching bases. Looked up from germline, CDR1 is LNHDA and CDR2 is SQIVND (reference sequence). V was cut by 7 bases and J by 11 bases, with 20 bases left in between. The CDR3 totals 13 residues.

This sequence joins TRBV10-3 and TRBJ1-1; TRBD1 is a possible D gene (6 bases). Trimming pared 6 bases from V and 1 base from J, leaving 9 bases between. Germline CDR1 and CDR2: ENHRY and SYGVKD. This CDR3 comprises 13 residues. The CDR3 loop is CAIRQGANTEAFF. The DNA of the CDR3 is TGTGCCATCAGACAGGGTGCGAACACTGAAGCTTTCTTT.

This sequence joins TRBV7-9 and TRBJ1-5; D is possibly TRBD1 (5 bases). V lost 5 bases and J 4 bases, leaving 15 bases between the germline ends. This CDR3 is 15 amino acids long. CDR1 and CDR2 (germline): SEHNR, FQNEAQ (reference sequence). This CDR3 reads CASSARRDGNQPQHF. CDR3 nucleotides: TGTGCCAGCAGCGCCCGCCGGGACGGAAATCAGCCCCAGCATTTT.

The chain joins TRBV10-3 to TRBJ2-4; D is perhaps TRBD2 (6 bases). V lost 2 bases and J 6 bases, leaving 11 bases between the germline ends. This CDR3 comprises 14 residues. Germline V CDR1 and CDR2: ENHRY, SYGVKD. CDR3 residues: CAISEPGGGNIQYF. The CDR3 nucleotides are TGTGCCATCAGTGAGCCCGGGGGTGGAAACATTCAGTACTTC.

The chain recombines TRBV2 with TRBJ2-3; 8 bases fit TRBD2. Germline-derived CDR1 and CDR2 are SNHLY and FYNNEI. The ends lost 6 bases at V and 8 bases at J; junction bases unmatched: 4. The CDR3 totals 12 residues. CDR3 in amino acids: CASRRGVPTQYF. In DNA, the CDR3 is TGTGCCAGCAGGCGGGGGGTCCCTACGCAGTATTTT. Filled out from reference TRBV2 and TRBJ2-3, the complete variable domain reads EPEVTQTPSHQVTQMGQEVILRCVPISNHLYFYWYRQILGQKVEFLVSFYNNEISEKSEIFDDQFSVERPDGSNFTLKIRSTKLEDSAMYFCASRRGVPTQYFGPGTRLTVL.

The chain carries TRBV2 and TRBJ1-5; 8 positions agree with TRBD1. CDR1 and CDR2 from the germline V gene are SNHLY and FYNNEI. Unmatched junction bases numbered 7, after V lost 6 bases and J lost 6 bases. The CDR3 contains 14 residues. The CDR3 DNA follows: TGTGCCAGCAGCGCCAGACAGGGGAGTCAGCCCCAGCATTTT. It yields the protein CASSARQGSQPQHF. The variable domain in full, completed from reference TRBV2 and TRBJ1-5, reads EPEVTQTPSHQVTQMGQEVILRCVPISNHLYFYWYRQILGQKVEFLVSFYNNEISEKSEIFDDQFSVERPDGSNFTLKIRSTKLEDSAMYFCASSARQGSQPQHFGDGTRLSIL.

V is TRBV5-4 and J is TRBJ1-6; the D gene is possibly TRBD1 (5 bases). Germline V CDR1 and CDR2: SGHNT, YYREEE (reference sequence). Trimming took off 4 bases at V and 3 bases at J, with 11 bases between the two ends. CDR3 length: 15 residues. CDR3 DNA: TGTGCCAGCAGCACGGGACCGCTCTATAATTCACCCCTCCACTTT. Amino acid sequence: CASSTGPLYNSPLHF.

This sequence joins TRBV9 and TRBJ2-3, with a possible D match to TRBD2 (6 bases). This CDR3 spans 15 amino acids. V was cut by 1 base and J by 3 bases, with 12 bases left in between. Germline V CDR1 and CDR2: SGDLS, YYNGEE. As DNA, the CDR3 is TGTGCCAGCAGCGTAAGATTCGGGGGAACAGATACGCAGTATTTT. Its protein product is CASSVRFGGTDTQYF.

This rearrangement joins TRBV2 to TRBJ1-1; D unresolved. The V gene lost 3 bases and the J gene lost 7 bases, with 9 bases spanning the gap. This CDR3 has 12 amino acids. Looked up from germline, CDR1 is SNHLY and CDR2 is FYNNEI. The CDR3 loop reads CASSDLRLEAFF. The CDR3 DNA reads as TGTGCCAGCAGTGATTTACGACTTGAAGCTTTCTTT. The entire variable domain, with the rest obtained from reference TRBV2 and TRBJ1-1, is as follows: EPEVTQTPSHQVTQMGQEVILRCVPISNHLYFYWYRQILGQKVEFLVSFYNNEISEKSEIFDDQFSVERPDGSNFTLKIRSTKLEDSAMYFCASSDLRLEAFFGQGTRLTVV.

This sequence joins TRBV20-1 and TRBJ1-1; D is perhaps TRBD1 (6 bases). The CDR3 length is 14 residues. Germline V gene data show CDR1 as DFQATT and CDR2 as SNEGSKA (reference sequence). V was trimmed by 3 bases and J by 2 bases, leaving 13 bases between them. The DNA of the CDR3 is TGCAGTGCTAGTAGGGGGAGGGCCAACACTGAAGCTTTCTTT. Its translation is CSASRGRANTEAFF.

This clone showed up just once. This rearrangement joins TRBV11-1 to TRBJ2-7; 8 nucleotides match TRBD1. The CDR3 spans 15 residues. CDR1 is SGHAT and CDR2 is FQDESV in the germline V gene (reference sequence). V shed 6 bases and J 0 bases; nucleotides not matched to a gene: 7. The CDR3 region is CASSPRQGYSYEQYF. CDR3 bases: TGTGCCAGCAGTCCGCGACAGGGGTACTCCTACGAGCAGTACTTC. The entire variable domain, with the rest obtained from reference TRBV11-1 and TRBJ2-7, is as follows: EAEVAQSPRYKITEKSQAVAFWCDPISGHATLYWYRQILGQGPELLVQFQDESVVDDSQLPKDRFSAERLKGVDSTLKIQPAELGDSAMYLCASSPRQGYSYEQYFGPGTRLTVT.

The rearrangement uses TRBV28 and TRBJ1-2; D remains ambiguous. The CDR3 covers 13 residues. Trimming took off 4 bases at V and 4 bases at J, with 10 bases between the two ends. Germline V gene lookup returns CDR1 MDHEN and CDR2 SYDVKM. CDR3 nucleotides: TGTGCCAGCAGTTCAGACGGAGCCTATGGCTACACCTTC. It yields the protein CASSSDGAYGYTF.

The chain joins TRBV12-3 or TRBV12-4 to TRBJ2-2; D is uncertain. CDR3 size: 12 residues. V lost 8 bases and J 6 bases, leaving 10 bases between the germline ends. The CDR3 protein is CASDISAGELFF. The CDR3 DNA follows: TGTGCCAGCGATATCAGCGCCGGGGAGCTGTTTTTT.

The chain is built from TRBV15 and TRBJ2-1; possible D gene TRBD2, 6 bases. This CDR3 comprises 13 residues. V lost 8 bases to trimming and J lost 6 bases, with 14 bases between them. Germline CDR1 reads LNHNV; CDR2 reads YYDKDF (reference sequence). The CDR3 region is CATWGTYANEQFF. The DNA of the CDR3 is TGTGCCACCTGGGGGACTTACGCCAATGAGCAGTTCTTC.

The chain links TRBV7-9 to TRBJ1-5; tentatively, D is TRBD1 (5 bases). Trimming removed 5 bases at V and 4 bases at J, with 18 bases between. Germline loops: CDR1 SEHNR, CDR2 FQNEAQ (reference sequence). CDR3 length: 16 amino acids. CDR3 sequence (DNA): TGTGCCAGCAGCCCACTGCCTGAGGGACGAAATCAGCCCCAGCATTTT. It encodes CASSPLPEGRNQPQHF.

The chain combines TRBV27 with TRBJ2-6; unclear D gene. CDR3 length: 15 residues. Germline CDR1 reads MNHEY; CDR2 reads SMNVEV (reference sequence). V lost 0 bases to trimming and J lost 3 bases, with 6 bases between them. In DNA form, the CDR3 reads TGTGCCAGCAGTTTATCAGTTTTTGGGGCCAACGTCCTGACTTTC. Protein: CASSLSVFGANVLTF.

The chain employs TRBV19 and TRBJ2-7; TRBD1 matches at 7 bases. CDR3 length: 18 amino acids. CDR1 is LNHDA, CDR2 SQIVND, per germline (reference sequence). The J segment lost 3 bases and the V segment lost 4 bases, leaving 18 bases of the junction unmatched. DNA for the CDR3: TGTGCCAGTAGTACCTCAGGGGTGCTAGGGGGCTACGGCTACGAGCAGTACTTC. Its protein product is CASSTSGVLGGYGYEQYF.

The chain uses TRBV6-6 and TRBJ1-4, with D unclear. V dropped 2 bases and J dropped 7 bases, with 11 bases sitting between them. Germline V gene sequence: CDR1 MNHNY, CDR2 SVGAGI (reference sequence). The CDR3 is 14 amino acids. The chain's CDR3 is CASSYLESGEKLFF. The CDR3 DNA reads TGTGCCAGCAGTTACCTGGAATCGGGTGAAAAACTGTTTTTT.

The CDR3 here is CASSRGQVQNTEAFF. CDR3 sequence (DNA): TGTGCCAGCAGCCGGGGACAGGTTCAGAACACTGAAGCTTTCTTT. The J gene is TRBJ1-1, the V gene TRBV14; 8 nucleotides match TRBD1. Trimming removed 4 bases from V and 1 base from J; junction bases left unmatched: 5. This CDR3 comprises 15 residues. Per the germline V gene, CDR1 is SGHDN and CDR2 is FVKESK. Combining the CDR3 with reference TRBV14 and TRBJ1-1 gives the whole variable domain EAGVTQFPSHSVIEKGQTVTLRCDPISGHDNLYWYRRVMGKEIKFLLHFVKESKQDESGMPNNRFLAERTGGTYSTLKVQPAELEDSGVYFCASSRGQVQNTEAFFGQGTRLTVV.

This clone was seen more than once but under ten times. The chain has TRBV9 and TRBJ1-6; possible D gene TRBD1, 6 bases. With 0 bases removed from V and 7 bases from J, the gap between germline ends came to 14 bases. Germline loops: CDR1 SGDLS, CDR2 YYNGEE. The CDR3 is 16 residues long. Here the CDR3 reads CASSVEAQGRNSPLHF. The CDR3 nucleotides read TGTGCCAGCAGCGTAGAAGCACAGGGAAGGAATTCACCCCTCCACTTT.

The gene calls are TRBV11-3 and TRBJ2-2, with a weak D call TRBD2 (6 bases). From germline, CDR1 is SGHNT and CDR2 YENEEA. Trimming stripped 0 bases from V and 7 bases from J, with 9 bases between. This CDR3 is 14 amino acids long. The CDR3 DNA follows: TGTGCCAGCAGCTTAGATCCGGGGGTCGGGGAGCTGTTTTTT. Amino acid sequence: CASSLDPGVGELFF.

The chain employs TRBV7-6 and TRBJ1-3; D is possibly TRBD1 (6 bases). CDR1 and CDR2 from the germline V gene are SGHVS and FNYEAQ. The length of the CDR3 is 16 residues. The V end was cut by 1 base, the J end by 2 bases, with 12 bases between. DNA for the CDR3: TGTGCCAGCAGCTTAGGGGGGGGGCCCCCTGGAAACACCATATATTTT. Protein: CASSLGGGPPGNTIYF. The full variable domain, its missing parts supplied by reference TRBV7-6 and TRBJ1-3, is GAGVSQSPRYKVTKRGQDVALRCDPISGHVSLYWYRQALGQGPEFLTYFNYEAQQDKSGLPNDRFSAERPEGSISTLTIQRTEQRDSAMYRCASSLGGGPPGNTIYFGEGSWLTVV.

The CDR3 DNA follows: TGTGCCAGCAGAGGACAGGCGACGACTGAAGCTTTCTTT. It translates to CASRGQATTEAFF. The genes are TRBV12-3 or TRBV12-4 and TRBJ1-1; the match to TRBD1 covers 7 bases. The CDR3 has 13 amino acids. The V segment lost 6 bases and the J segment 5 bases; nucleotides outside the gene matches: 6.